This T cell receptor (beta chain) was found in a study of tumour-infiltrating T cells in Burkitt lymphoma. Across the study: All epidemiological Burkitt lymphoma subtypes were represented in the cohort. Repertoire clonality predicted overall and progression-free survival. Study-wide results and caveats: Several public clonotypes recurred in numerous Burkitt lymphoma patients.

This table comes from immunoSEQ multiplex PCR, and its TCRdb copy is limited to in-frame clones, with some not included. The table records roughly 1,200 clones, under 20% of them present only once. As for this clone: No antigen is known for it.

This CDR3 spans 13 amino acids. CDR1 is SGDLS, CDR2 YYNGEE, per germline. V shed 0 bases, J shed 10 bases, and the junction held 6 bases outside the gene matches. This clonotype was sampled from a human donor with Burkitt lymphoma. The sequencing sample was made of tumor tissue. The chain links TRBV9 to TRBJ1-1, with 7 bases lining up with TRBD1. The CDR3 DNA sequence: TGTGCCAGCAGCGTAGCGGATACAGGGGCAGCTTTCTTT. Amino acids: CASSVADTGAAFF.